These 21 T cell receptor beta chains originate from one sample sequenced in a study of vaccination effects on CD4 cells after COVID-19. Their cognate antigens are unknown. Culturing for more than 9 days preceded CD4+ T cell isolation. From March to December 2020, the person had a SARS-CoV-2 infection that was confirmed by PCR. Each person got two doses of an mRNA SARS-CoV-2 vaccine, BNT162b2 or mRNA-1273. TCRdb's table, derived via immunoSEQ multiplex PCR, lists solely in-frame clones and lacks some. The sample holds tens of thousands of clones, around 74% seen once. The sequences come from CD4+ T cells from PBMCs cultured without peptide, collected after COVID-19 vaccination. The receptors here all came from a human donor who had a prior SARS-CoV-2 infection.

This chain uses TRBV18 with TRBJ1-6, with no clear D. Germline-derived CDR1 and CDR2 are KGHSH and LQKENI. The CDR3 extends over 15 amino acids. Trimming took 3 bases from V and 5 from J, leaving 11 bases between them. The CDR3 coding sequence is TGTGCCAGCTCACCTCGACAACCGGATAATTCACCCCTCCACTTT. It encodes CASSPRQPDNSPLHF.

V and J are TRBV5-4 and TRBJ2-7; either TRBD1 or TRBD2 may supply D (5 bases each). V was cut by 4 bases and J by 4 bases, with 15 bases left in between. CDR3 size: 14 residues. Germline V gene data show CDR1 as SGHNT and CDR2 as YYREEE (reference sequence). In DNA form, the CDR3 reads TGTGCCAGCAGCCGGGGACCCCGTCATTACGAGCAGTACTTC. Translated, it gives CASSRGPRHYEQYF.

The chain employs TRBV2 and TRBJ2-5; D perhaps matches TRBD1 (6 bases). This CDR3 contains 13 residues. The V and J ends lost 3 bases and 3 bases respectively, with 8 bases between them. The germline gives CDR1 SNHLY, CDR2 FYNNEI. CDR3 amino acids: CASSDRTEETQYF. The CDR3 region has the DNA TGTGCCAGCAGTGACAGGACAGAAGAGACCCAGTACTTC. Combining the CDR3 with reference TRBV2 and TRBJ2-5 gives the whole variable domain EPEVTQTPSHQVTQMGQEVILRCVPISNHLYFYWYRQILGQKVEFLVSFYNNEISEKSEIFDDQFSVERPDGSNFTLKIRSTKLEDSAMYFCASSDRTEETQYFGPGTRLLVL.

This sequence joins TRBV5-1 and TRBJ2-3; 11 nucleotides match TRBD1. The V gene end was trimmed by 3 bases and the J gene end by 0 bases; junction bases not matched to a gene: 9. This CDR3 contains 18 residues. CDR1 and CDR2 from the germline V gene are SGHRS and YFSETQ. The CDR3 protein is CASSYGQGAHSSTDTQYF. The CDR3 DNA reads TGCGCCAGCAGCTATGGACAGGGGGCCCATTCTAGCACAGATACGCAGTATTTT.

In its sample, this clone was seen a few times. The chain combines TRBV19 with TRBJ2-3; tentatively, D is TRBD1 or TRBD2 (6 bases each). Germline CDR1 is LNHDA and CDR2 is SQIVND (reference sequence). V was pared by 3 bases and J by 0 bases, with 10 bases between. The length of the CDR3 is 15 residues. The CDR3 region is CASSIRGGSTDTQYF. CDR3 nucleotides: TGTGCCAGTAGTATTCGAGGGGGGAGCACAGATACGCAGTATTTT.

CDR3 DNA sequence: TGTGCCAGCAGCCAAGGTCTACGTGGAGCTTTCTTT. Protein product: CASSQGLRGAFF. The chain couples TRBV3-1 (or the pseudogene TRBV3-2) to TRBJ1-1; the D is unclear. The CDR3 has 12 residues. Germline CDR1 LGHDT, CDR2 YNNKEL (reference sequence). Trimming left V 1 base short and J 10 bases short, with 10 bases between.

This sequence joins TRBV4-3 and TRBJ2-1, with D possibly being TRBD1 (5 bases). Germline-derived CDR1 and CDR2 are LGHNA and YSLEER. This CDR3 has 13 amino acids. V lost 0 bases and J lost 7, with 7 bases in between. This chain's CDR3 is CASSQEPGNEQFF. In DNA form, the CDR3 reads TGCGCCAGCAGCCAAGAGCCAGGGAATGAGCAGTTCTTC.

J is TRBJ2-3 and V is TRBV6-5; 7 bases align to TRBD1. The CDR3 runs 15 residues. J was trimmed by 0 bases and V by 6 bases; bases with no gene match: 6. Germline assignment: CDR1 MNHEY and CDR2 SVGAGI. In DNA, the CDR3 is TGTGCCAGCAGAGACCGACAGGGCAGCACAGATACGCAGTATTTT. It encodes CASRDRQGSTDTQYF.

This clone has only one observation. Compared with germline, one end of the junction differs, possibly owing to a read error. The V call is TRBV6-2 or TRBV6-3, the J call TRBJ2-5; D perhaps matches TRBD1 (5 bases). The CDR3 loop spans 15 amino acids. The germline V gene encodes CDR1 MNHEY and CDR2 SVGEGT. The CDR3 region is CASSSKDKGQGTQYF. In nucleotides, the CDR3 is TGTGCCAGCAGTTCGAAGGACAAGGGGCAAGGGACCCAGTACTTC.

The V gene is TRBV24-1, the J gene TRBJ2-6; no clear D. The ends were cut back, 1 base at V and 0 bases at J, with 9 bases in the middle. Germline lookup yields CDR1 KGHDR and CDR2 SFDVKD. The CDR3 covers 17 residues. This CDR3 is CATSDFGPASGANVLTF. CDR3 sequence (DNA): TGTGCCACCAGTGATTTCGGCCCAGCCTCTGGGGCCAACGTCCTGACTTTC.

This clone was counted a few times. This same CDR3 is encoded by further DNA sequences in the sample. The gene calls are TRBV12-3 or TRBV12-4 and TRBJ1-3; D gene unclear. The CDR3 spans 11 residues. Between the trimmed V and J ends, which lost 3 bases and 7 bases, there was a span of 4 bases. DNA for the CDR3: TGTGCCAGCAGTTTTGTGAACACCATATATTTT. It specifies CASSFVNTIYF.

The rearrangement uses TRBV6-5 and TRBJ1-4, with D hard to call. Germline V gene data show CDR1 as MNHEY and CDR2 as SVGAGI. The ends were cut back, 7 bases at V and 0 bases at J, with 9 bases in the middle. The CDR3 spans 14 residues. The CDR3 spells CASKERTTNEKLFF. CDR3 coding DNA: TGTGCCAGCAAAGAAAGGACAACTAATGAAAAACTGTTTTTT.

This chain links TRBV6-5 with TRBJ2-7; 8 positions match TRBD2. The CDR3 extends over 14 amino acids. With V trimmed by 0 bases and J by 6 bases, 4 bases remained unmatched. Germline assignment: CDR1 MNHEY and CDR2 SVGAGI. CDR3 residues: CASSYSGTRAEQYF. CDR3 nucleotides: TGTGCCAGCAGTTACTCTGGGACTAGAGCCGAGCAGTACTTC.

The chain links TRBV6-2 or TRBV6-3 to TRBJ2-1; D remains unclear. The CDR3 runs 14 residues. Germline CDR1 is MNHEY and CDR2 is SVGEGT. V lost 0 bases and J lost 0, with 3 bases in between. CDR3 bases: TGTGCCAGCAGTTACTCACCCTCCTACAATGAGCAGTTCTTC. Protein: CASSYSPSYNEQFF.

This chain links TRBV3-1 (or the pseudogene TRBV3-2) with TRBJ2-1, with TRBD2 matching 7 bases. V was pared by 5 bases and J by 6 bases, with 13 bases of the junction left unmatched. The CDR3 consists of 16 residues. Germline V lookup: CDR1 LGHDT, CDR2 YNNKEL (reference sequence). Written as DNA, the CDR3 is TGTGCCAGCAGCGTACTAGCGTCTTCGAACGCCAATGAGCAGTTCTTC. The encoded protein is CASSVLASSNANEQFF.

This chain joins TRBV9 and TRBJ2-3; D is possibly TRBD1 or TRBD2 (5 bases each). Looked up from germline, CDR1 is SGDLS and CDR2 is YYNGEE. The V end was cut by 3 bases, the J end by 3 bases, with 20 bases between. The CDR3 contains 17 residues. As DNA, the CDR3 is TGTGCCAGCAGCGCACCCCCTAGCCTGGGGCTTACAGATACGCAGTATTTT. Encoded protein: CASSAPPSLGLTDTQYF.

In this sample, this clone turned up a few times. The chain uses TRBV19 and TRBJ1-5; 8 nucleotides align to TRBD1. V lost 5 bases, J lost 9 bases, and 9 bases stayed unmatched. The germline CDR1 and CDR2 sequences are LNHDA and SQIVND (reference sequence). This CDR3 contains 14 residues. CDR3 bases: TGTGCCAGTAGTCCGGACAGGGTGGGTTTGCCCCAGCATTTT. It yields the protein CASSPDRVGLPQHF. The full variable domain, rest sourced from reference TRBV19 and TRBJ1-5, is DGGITQSPKYLFRKEGQNVTLSCEQNLNHDAMYWYRQDPGQGLRLIYYSQIVNDFQKGDIAEGYSVSREKKESFPLTVTSAQKNPTAFYLCASSPDRVGLPQHFGDGTRLSIL.

This rearrangement joins TRBV7-9 to TRBJ2-3; D could derive from TRBD1 or TRBD2 (7 bases each). This CDR3 is built from 18 residues. Trimming took 5 bases from V and 0 from J, leaving 21 bases between them. Germline V lookup: CDR1 SEHNR, CDR2 FQNEAQ (reference sequence). CDR3 residues: CASSPGGGGAGSTDTQYF. CDR3 in DNA: TGTGCCAGCAGCCCCGGGGGAGGGGGCGCGGGTAGCACAGATACGCAGTATTTT.

The chain joins TRBV19 to TRBJ2-7, with 7 bases matching TRBD1. Trimming cost V 7 bases and J 4 bases; bases outside gene matches: 19. The CDR3 has 17 residues. The V gene's germline CDR1 is LNHDA and CDR2 SQIVND (reference sequence). CDR3 DNA sequence: TGTGCCAGTACCGAGCCCCGCAACAGGGGTCACCCTTACGAGCAGTACTTC. Its translation: CASTEPRNRGHPYEQYF.

V and J are TRBV9 and TRBJ2-7; D gene uncertain. Germline assignment: CDR1 SGDLS and CDR2 YYNGEE. CDR3 length: 13 residues. Trimming removed 2 bases from V and 2 bases from J, with 8 bases in between. CDR3 amino acids: CASSVGPTYEQYF. The CDR3 nucleotides are TGTGCCAGCAGCGTCGGGCCCACCTACGAGCAGTACTTC.

This chain uses TRBV11-3 with TRBJ2-5, with 7 positions matching TRBD1. This CDR3 is 16 amino acids long. V was pared by 5 bases and J by 4 bases, with 13 bases of the junction left unmatched. Germline CDR1 SGHNT, CDR2 YENEEA. The CDR3 region has the DNA TGTGCCAGCAGCCCGAATCGTATAAGACAGGGAGAGACCCAGTACTTC. This translates into CASSPNRIRQGETQYF.